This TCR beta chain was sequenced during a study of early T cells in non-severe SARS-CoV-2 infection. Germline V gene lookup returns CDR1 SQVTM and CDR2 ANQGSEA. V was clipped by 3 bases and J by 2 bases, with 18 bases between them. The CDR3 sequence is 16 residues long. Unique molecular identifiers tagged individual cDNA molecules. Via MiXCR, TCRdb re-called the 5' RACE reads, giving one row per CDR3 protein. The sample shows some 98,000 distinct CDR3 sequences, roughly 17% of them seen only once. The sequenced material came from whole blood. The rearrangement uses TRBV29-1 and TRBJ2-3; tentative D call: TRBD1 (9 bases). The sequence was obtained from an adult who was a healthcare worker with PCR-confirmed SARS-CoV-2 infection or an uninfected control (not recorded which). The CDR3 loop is CSVDGTRDRATDTQYF. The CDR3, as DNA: TGCAGCGTTGACGGGACTAGGGACAGGGCCACAGATACGCAGTATTTT.